The 10 T cell receptor beta chains reported below all come from one sample, sequenced in a study of cytomegalovirus exposure and HLA in healthy donors. PCR involved 60 Vbeta and 13 Jbeta primers. The data were produced by immunoSEQ multiplex PCR, yet TCRdb's version contains in-frame clones alone and is incomplete. The sample carries 90,000 to 140,000 clones, around 74% recorded once. The sample consisted of PBMCs. The source of these receptors is a woman aged 40 to 50 in good health and CMV-seropositive.

This clone was counted a few times. J is TRBJ1-1 and V is TRBV11-2; D gene unclear. V lost 5 bases and J 2 bases, leaving 15 bases between the germline ends. This CDR3 spans 15 amino acids. The germline V gene has CDR1 SGHAT and CDR2 FQNNGV. The CDR3 DNA sequence: TGTGCCAGCAGCCAAAGATGGTTTAGCAACACTGAAGCTTTCTTT. The encoded protein is CASSQRWFSNTEAFF.

The DNA of the CDR3 is TGTGCCAGCAGATCGACAGACACCGGGGAGCTGTTTTTT. Protein: CASRSTDTGELFF. The chain couples TRBV28 to TRBJ2-2; D is possibly TRBD1 (5 bases). With 6 bases removed from V and 3 bases from J, the gap between germline ends came to 8 bases. Germline V gene data show CDR1 as MDHEN and CDR2 as SYDVKM. The CDR3 covers 13 residues.

In its sample, this clone was seen once. The chain combines TRBV5-4 with TRBJ2-5; D perhaps matches TRBD1 (7 bases). The CDR3 is 14 residues long. Germline loops: CDR1 SGHNT, CDR2 YYREEE (reference sequence). V gave up 4 bases and J gave up 3 bases, with 13 bases separating them. CDR3 bases: TGTGCCAGCAGCGGCGGCGGGACAGAAGAGACCCAGTACTTC. This codes for CASSGGGTEETQYF. The variable domain in full, completed from reference TRBV5-4 and TRBJ2-5, reads ETGVTQSPTHLIKTRGQQVTLRCSSQSGHNTVSWYQQALGQGPQFIFQYYREEENGRGNFPPRFSGLQFPNYSSELNVNALELDDSALYLCASSGGGTEETQYFGPGTRLLVL.

The chain has TRBV7-9 and TRBJ1-4, with 10 bases fitting TRBD1. Per the germline V gene, CDR1 is SEHNR and CDR2 is FQNEAQ (reference sequence). The CDR3 runs to 14 residues. With 2 bases clipped from V and 8 bases from J, the junction kept 2 bases outside the gene matches. The CDR3, as DNA: TGTGCCAGCAGCTTACGGGGACAGGGGGAAAAACTGTTTTTT. It codes for CASSLRGQGEKLFF.

This sequence joins TRBV29-1 and TRBJ1-1, with D unresolved. V lost 2 bases, J lost 11 bases, and 9 bases lay in between. The CDR3 contains 10 residues. Germline V CDR1 and CDR2: SQVTM, ANQGSEA. CDR3 nucleotide sequence: TGCAGCGTTGAACAGGTGGGCGCTTTCTTT. Encoded protein: CSVEQVGAFF.

The chain has TRBV5-1 and TRBJ2-7, with D perhaps matching TRBD2 (7 bases). The germline V gene has CDR1 SGHRS and CDR2 YFSETQ. The CDR3 totals 16 residues. V lost 3 bases, J lost 0 bases, and 16 bases lay in between. This CDR3 reads CASSSLPGGTSYEQYF. The CDR3 coding sequence is TGCGCCAGCAGCTCTCTTCCGGGGGGCACCTCCTACGAGCAGTACTTC.

This rearrangement joins TRBV6-6 to TRBJ2-7, with D tentatively TRBD2 (6 bases). Deletions cut 7 bases from V and 1 base from J, with 11 bases between. The CDR3 spans 13 residues. Looked up from germline, CDR1 is MNHNY and CDR2 is SVGAGI (reference sequence). The CDR3 sequence: CASKRDSSYEQYF. Written as DNA, the CDR3 is TGTGCCAGCAAACGGGACTCTTCCTACGAGCAGTACTTC.

The chain couples TRBV5-1 to TRBJ2-1; 12 bases are shared with TRBD2. CDR1 is SGHRS, CDR2 YFSETQ, per germline. Trimming cost V 2 bases and J 9 bases; bases outside gene matches: 9. The CDR3 runs 16 residues. The CDR3 region has the DNA TGCGCCAGCAGCTTAACGACTAGCGGGAGTAGTGGTGAGCAGTTCTTC. This encodes CASSLTTSGSSGEQFF.

This sequence joins TRBV4-1 and TRBJ2-7; 12 positions match TRBD2. The ends lost 1 base at V and 7 bases at J; junction bases unmatched: 17. This CDR3 comprises 19 residues. From germline, CDR1 is MGHRA and CDR2 YSYEKL. In DNA form, the CDR3 reads TGCGCCAGCAGCCAAGCCCTAATAACTAGCGGGAGGATCCCGGGGGAGCAGTACTTC. It encodes CASSQALITSGRIPGEQYF.

The J gene is TRBJ1-2, the V gene TRBV6-1; 7 bases are shared with TRBD1. The junction had 7 bases not matched to a gene; V was cut back by 5 bases and J by 4 bases. This CDR3 has 14 residues. CDR1 is MNHNS, CDR2 SASEGT, per germline. The CDR3 DNA reads as TGTGCCAGCAGTAGCCCAGGGGGTGGCTATGGCTACACCTTC. Translated: CASSSPGGGYGYTF.